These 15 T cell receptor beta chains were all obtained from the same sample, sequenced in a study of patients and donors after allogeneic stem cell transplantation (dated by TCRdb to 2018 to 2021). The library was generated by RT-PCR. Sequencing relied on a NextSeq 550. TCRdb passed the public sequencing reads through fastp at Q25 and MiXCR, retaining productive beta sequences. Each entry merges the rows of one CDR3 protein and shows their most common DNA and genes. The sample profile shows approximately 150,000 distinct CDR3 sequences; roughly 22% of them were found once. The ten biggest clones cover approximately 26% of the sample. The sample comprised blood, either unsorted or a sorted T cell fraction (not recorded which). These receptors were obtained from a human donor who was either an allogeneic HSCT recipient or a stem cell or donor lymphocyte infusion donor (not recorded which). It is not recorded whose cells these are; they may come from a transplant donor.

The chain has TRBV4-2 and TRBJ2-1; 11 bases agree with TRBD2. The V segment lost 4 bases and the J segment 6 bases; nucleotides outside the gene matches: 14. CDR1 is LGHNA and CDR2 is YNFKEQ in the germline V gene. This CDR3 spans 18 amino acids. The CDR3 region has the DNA TGTGCCAGCAGCCCTTACGTTGGGACTAGCGGAACTCCCAATGAGCAGTTCTTC. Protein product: CASSPYVGTSGTPNEQFF.

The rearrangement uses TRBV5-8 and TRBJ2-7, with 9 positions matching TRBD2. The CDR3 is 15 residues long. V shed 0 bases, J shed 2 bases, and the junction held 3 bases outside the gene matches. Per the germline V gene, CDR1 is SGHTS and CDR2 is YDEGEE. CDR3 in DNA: TGTGCCAGCAGCTTGGTTCTAGCGGGGCCCTACGAGCAGTACTTC. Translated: CASSLVLAGPYEQYF. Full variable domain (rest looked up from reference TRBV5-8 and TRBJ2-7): EAGVTQSPTHLIKTRGQQATLRCSPISGHTSVYWYQQALGLGLQFLLWYDEGEERNRGNFPPRFSGRQFPNYSSELNVNALELEDSALYLCASSLVLAGPYEQYFGPGTRLTVT.

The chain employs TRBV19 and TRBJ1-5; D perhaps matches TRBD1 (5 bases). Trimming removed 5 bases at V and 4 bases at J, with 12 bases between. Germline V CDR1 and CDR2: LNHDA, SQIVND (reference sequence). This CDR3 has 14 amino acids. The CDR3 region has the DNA TGTGCCAGTAGTGACAGCGCTAAAAATCAGCCCCAGCATTTT. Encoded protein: CASSDSAKNQPQHF.

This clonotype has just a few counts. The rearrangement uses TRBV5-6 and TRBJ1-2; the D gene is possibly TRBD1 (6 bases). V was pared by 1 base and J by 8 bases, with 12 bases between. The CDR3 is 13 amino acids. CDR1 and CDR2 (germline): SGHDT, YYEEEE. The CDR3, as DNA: TGTGCCAGCAGCTTGACAGGGCTGTACGGCTACACCTTC. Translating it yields CASSLTGLYGYTF.

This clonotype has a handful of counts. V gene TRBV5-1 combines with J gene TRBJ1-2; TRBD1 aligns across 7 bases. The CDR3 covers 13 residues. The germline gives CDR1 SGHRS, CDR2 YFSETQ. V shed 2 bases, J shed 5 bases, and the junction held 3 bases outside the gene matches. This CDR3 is CASSLQTGYGYTF. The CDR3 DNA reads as TGCGCCAGCAGCTTACAGACAGGGTATGGCTACACCTTC. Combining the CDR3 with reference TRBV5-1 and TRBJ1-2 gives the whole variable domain KAGVTQTPRYLIKTRGQQVTLSCSPISGHRSVSWYQQTPGQGLQFLFEYFSETQRNKGNFPGRFSGRQFSNSRSEMNVSTLELGDSALYLCASSLQTGYGYTFGSGTRLTVV.

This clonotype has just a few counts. CDR3 DNA: TGCAGTGCTCCTCGACAGTTAGATACGCAGTATTTT. This gives the protein CSAPRQLDTQYF. The chain joins TRBV20-1 to TRBJ2-3, with D possibly being TRBD1 (5 bases). The germline CDR1 and CDR2 sequences are DFQATT and SNEGSKA (reference sequence). The CDR3 extends over 12 amino acids. Trimming left V 5 bases short and J 5 bases short, with 11 bases between.

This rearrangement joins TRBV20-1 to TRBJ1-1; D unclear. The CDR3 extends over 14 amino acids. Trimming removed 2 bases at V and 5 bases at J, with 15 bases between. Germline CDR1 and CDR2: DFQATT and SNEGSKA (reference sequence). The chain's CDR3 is CSARYMDGTTEAFF. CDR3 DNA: TGCAGTGCTAGATATATGGACGGCACGACTGAAGCTTTCTTT.

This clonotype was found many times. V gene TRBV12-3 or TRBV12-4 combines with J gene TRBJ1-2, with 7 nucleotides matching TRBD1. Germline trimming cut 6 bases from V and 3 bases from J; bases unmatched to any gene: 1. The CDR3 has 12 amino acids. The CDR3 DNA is TGTGCCAGCAGAACAGGGGACTATGGCTACACCTTC. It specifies CASRTGDYGYTF.

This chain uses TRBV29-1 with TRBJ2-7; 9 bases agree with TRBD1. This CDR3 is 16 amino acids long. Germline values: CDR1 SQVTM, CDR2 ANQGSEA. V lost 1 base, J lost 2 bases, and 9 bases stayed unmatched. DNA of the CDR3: TGCAGCGTTGAAGTTCCAAACCGGGACAGGGCCTACGAGCAGTACTTC. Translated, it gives CSVEVPNRDRAYEQYF.

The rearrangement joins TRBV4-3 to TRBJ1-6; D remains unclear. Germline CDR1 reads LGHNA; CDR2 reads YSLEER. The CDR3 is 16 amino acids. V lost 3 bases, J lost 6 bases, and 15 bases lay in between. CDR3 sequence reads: CASSHDPPRGNSPLHF. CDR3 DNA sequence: TGCGCCAGCAGCCACGATCCTCCTCGTGGTAATTCACCCCTCCACTTT.

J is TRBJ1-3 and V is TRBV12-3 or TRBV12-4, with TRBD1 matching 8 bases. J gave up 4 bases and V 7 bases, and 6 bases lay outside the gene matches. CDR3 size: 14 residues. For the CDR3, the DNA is TGTGCCAGCACCTTACAGGGGGTCGGAAACACCATATATTTT. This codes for CASTLQGVGNTIYF.

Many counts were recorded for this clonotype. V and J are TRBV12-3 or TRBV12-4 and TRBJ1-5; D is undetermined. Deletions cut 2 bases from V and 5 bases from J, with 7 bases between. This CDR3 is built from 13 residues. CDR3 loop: CASSLSPDQPQHF. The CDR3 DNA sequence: TGTGCCAGCAGTTTATCCCCAGATCAGCCCCAGCATTTT.

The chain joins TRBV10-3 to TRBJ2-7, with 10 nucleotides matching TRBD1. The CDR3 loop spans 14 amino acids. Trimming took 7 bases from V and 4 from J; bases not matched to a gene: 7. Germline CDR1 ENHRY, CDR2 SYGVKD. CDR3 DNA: TGTGCCATCACTCCGGGACAGGGGCCGTACGAGCAGTACTTC. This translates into CAITPGQGPYEQYF.

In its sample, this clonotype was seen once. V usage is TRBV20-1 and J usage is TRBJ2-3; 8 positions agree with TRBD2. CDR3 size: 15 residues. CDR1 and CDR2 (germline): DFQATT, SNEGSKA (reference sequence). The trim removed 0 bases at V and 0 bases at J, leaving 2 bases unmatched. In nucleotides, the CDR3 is TGCAGTGCTAGAGATCCTAGCGGGAGCACAGATACGCAGTATTTT. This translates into CSARDPSGSTDTQYF.

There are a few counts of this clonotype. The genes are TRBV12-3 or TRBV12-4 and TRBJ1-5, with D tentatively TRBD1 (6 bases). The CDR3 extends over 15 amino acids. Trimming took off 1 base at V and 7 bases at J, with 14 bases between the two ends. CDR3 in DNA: TGTGCCAGCAGTTTAGGGGGGCGGAGGGGGCAGCCCCAGCATTTT. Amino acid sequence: CASSLGGRRGQPQHF.